This is a list of T cell receptor beta chains from one sample in a study of T-cell reconstitution after alpha-beta-depleted transplantation in children. TCRdb recomputed calls from the PCR reads with MiXCR, one row per CDR3 protein. Seen here are 200,000 or so distinct CDR3 sequences, 6.3% observed once, and the top ten hold 4.5% to 5.5%. Sequenced material: PBMCs, taken before TCRalphabeta/CD19-depleted stem cell transplant. Receptor source: a girl younger than two with combined immunodeficiency, due to receive a stem cell transplant. Both conserved end residues are part of each CDR3. D genes are given only for firm matches. Clone sizes are shown as once, few, many, or a class for an expanded clone.

clone size	V gene	D gene	J gene	CDR3 protein	CDR3 DNA
many	TRBV27	TRBD1	TRBJ2-7	CASSPYRGYYEQYF	TGTGCCAGCAGTCCATACAGGGGGTACTACGAGCAGTACTTC
few	TRBV11-2	TRBD2	TRBJ2-1	CATRLTSGGDSSYNEQFF	TGTGCCACCCGCTTGACTAGCGGGGGAGACAGCTCCTACAATGAGCAGTTCTTC
many	TRBV28	.	TRBJ2-6	CASLLSSGANVLTF	TGTGCCAGCCTCTTGTCCTCTGGGGCCAACGTCCTGACTTTC
many	TRBV4-2	.	TRBJ2-5	CASSQEDWVGAKTQYF	TGTGCCAGCAGCCAAGAAGACTGGGTTGGGGCAAAGACCCAGTACTTC
many	TRBV29-1	TRBD1	TRBJ2-5	CSVGFLRTGQETQYF	TGCAGCGTTGGCTTTCTTCGGACAGGCCAAGAGACCCAGTACTTC
many	TRBV7-2	.	TRBJ2-3	CASSLEGTQLDTQYF	TGTGCCAGCAGCTTAGAAGGGACCCAACTAGATACGCAGTATTTT
many	TRBV29-1	.	TRBJ2-7	CSVDAGPSYEQYF	TGCAGCGTTGATGCGGGGCCCTCCTACGAGCAGTACTTC
many	TRBV5-5	.	TRBJ1-2	CASSLGEEDYGYTF	TGTGCCAGCAGTCTAGGGGAGGAAGACTATGGCTACACCTTC
many	TRBV5-4	.	TRBJ2-2	CASSPPRRGNTGELFF	TGTGCCAGCAGCCCCCCTCGGCGGGGGAACACCGGGGAGCTGTTTTTT
many	TRBV29-1	TRBD2	TRBJ2-3	CSVEEDWTSGSTDTQYF	TGCAGCGTTGAAGAAGACTGGACTAGCGGAAGCACAGATACGCAGTATTTT
many	TRBV5-5	TRBD1	TRBJ1-5	CASSTGGGQPQHF	TGTGCCAGCAGCACAGGGGGCGGTCAGCCCCAGCATTTT
many	TRBV4-3	TRBD1	TRBJ1-2	CASSQGTGTGNYGYTF	TGCGCCAGCAGCCAAGGTACCGGGACAGGAAACTATGGCTACACCTTC
many	TRBV4-1	.	TRBJ2-7	CASSQPFEGHEQYF	TGCGCCAGCAGCCAACCATTCGAGGGCCACGAGCAGTACTTC
many	TRBV20-1	TRBD2	TRBJ2-7	CSARDREGLAAYEQYF	TGCAGTGCTAGAGATAGGGAGGGACTAGCGGCCTACGAGCAGTACTTC
few	TRBV7-9	.	TRBJ2-7	CASSLASGWPYEQYF	TGTGCCAGCAGCTTAGCTTCGGGATGGCCCTACGAGCAGTACTTC
many	TRBV5-1	TRBD2	TRBJ2-3	CASSFGTSGGSGTDTQYF	TGCGCCAGCAGCTTCGGGACTAGCGGGGGGTCGGGCACAGATACGCAGTATTTT
many	TRBV6-1	.	TRBJ2-7	CASKTISGVSYEQYF	TGTGCCAGCAAGACGATTTCCGGGGTCTCCTACGAGCAGTACTTC
many	TRBV2	.	TRBJ2-3	CASRVYTDTQYF	TGTGCCAGCAGGGTATACACAGATACGCAGTATTTT
few	TRBV20-1	.	TRBJ2-3	CSASGYVVPASTDTQYF	TGCAGTGCTAGCGGGTATGTAGTTCCTGCTAGCACAGATACGCAGTATTTT
many	TRBV7-3	.	TRBJ2-7	CASSLTGPSLEQYF	TGTGCCAGCAGCTTAACGGGGCCCTCCCTCGAGCAGTACTTC
many	TRBV4-3	.	TRBJ2-3	CASSRTSGVTDTQYF	TGCGCCAGCAGCCGGACGTCGGGAGTCACAGATACGCAGTATTTT
many	TRBV12-3/TRBV12-4	.	TRBJ2-3	CASSLLSGGPITDTQYF	TGTGCCAGCAGTTTACTTTCGGGGGGCCCAATCACAGATACGCAGTATTTT
many	TRBV27	.	TRBJ2-5	CASSPTGMVETQYF	TGTGCCAGCAGTCCCACCGGCATGGTGGAGACCCAGTACTTC
many	TRBV12-3/TRBV12-4	.	TRBJ2-2	CASSSARGYTGELFF	TGTGCCAGCAGTTCAGCCAGGGGATACACCGGGGAGCTGTTTTTT
many	TRBV27	.	TRBJ2-4	CASSLVGESAKNIQYF	TGTGCCAGCAGTTTAGTGGGGGAGTCGGCCAAAAACATTCAGTACTTC